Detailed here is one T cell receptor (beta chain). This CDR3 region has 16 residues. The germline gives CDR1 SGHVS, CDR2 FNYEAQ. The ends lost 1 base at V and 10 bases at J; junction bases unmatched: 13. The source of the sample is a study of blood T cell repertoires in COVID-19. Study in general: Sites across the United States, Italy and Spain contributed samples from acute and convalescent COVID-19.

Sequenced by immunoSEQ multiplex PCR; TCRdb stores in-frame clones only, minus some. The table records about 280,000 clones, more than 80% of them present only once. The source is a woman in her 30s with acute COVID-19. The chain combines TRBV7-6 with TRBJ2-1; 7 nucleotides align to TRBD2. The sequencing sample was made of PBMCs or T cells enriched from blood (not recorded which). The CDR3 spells CASSLGRGRAGQEQFF. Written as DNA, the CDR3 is TGTGCCAGCAGCTTAGGACGTGGGAGGGCCGGTCAGGAGCAGTTCTTC. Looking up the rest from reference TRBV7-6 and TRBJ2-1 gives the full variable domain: GAGVSQSPRYKVTKRGQDVALRCDPISGHVSLYWYRQALGQGPEFLTYFNYEAQQDKSGLPNDRFSAERPEGSISTLTIQRTEQRDSAMYRCASSLGRGRAGQEQFFGPGTRLTVL.